These T cell receptor beta chains were read from a single sample in a study of cytomegalovirus exposure and HLA in healthy donors. TCRdb's copy holds only in-frame clones and misses some; the assay was immunoSEQ multiplex PCR. The sample has about 33,000 clones. The sequencing input was PBMCs. The receptors here all came from a man between 40 and 49 years old in good health and CMV-seronegative. CDR3s include the opening cysteine and the closing phenylalanine or tryptophan. Fields, in order: clone size, V gene, D gene, J gene, CDR3 protein, CDR3 DNA. A D gene is named only where the DNA matches it firmly. The size entry is marked missing in some rows and otherwise reads once, few, many or a size class.

NA	TRBV7-9	TRBD1	TRBJ1-1	CASSPATTGVSHMNTEAFF	TGTGCCAGCAGCCCAGCCACGACAGGGGTGAGCCACATGAACACTGAAGCTTTCTTT
NA	TRBV6-1	NA	TRBJ1-1	CASSITGTEAFF	TGTGCCAGCAGTATCACGGGCACTGAAGCTTTCTTT
NA	TRBV19	NA	TRBJ1-2	CATRIQGRSYTF	TGTGCCACCCGGATCCAAGGGAGGAGCTACACCTTC
NA	TRBV29-1	TRBD2	TRBJ2-3	CSVFGGSTDTQYF	TGCAGCGTTTTCGGGGGGAGCACAGATACGCAGTATTTT
NA	TRBV7-3	NA	TRBJ1-1	CASRFVRDTEAFF	TGTGCCAGCCGTTTCGTCCGGGACACTGAAGCTTTCTTT
NA	TRBV29-1	NA	TRBJ2-1	CSVVESTSSYNEQFF	TGCAGCGTTGTAGAGAGTACCTCATCCTACAATGAGCAGTTCTTC
NA	TRBV29-1	NA	TRBJ1-2	CSVGDSWGYTF	TGCAGCGTTGGCGACAGTTGGGGCTACACCTTC
NA	TRBV19	NA	TRBJ2-3	CATSEQATDTQYF	TGTGCCACATCGGAACAGGCAACAGATACGCAGTATTTT
NA	TRBV27	NA	TRBJ2-7	CASSLSTALNEQYF	TGTGCCAGCAGTTTATCGACAGCCCTAAACGAGCAGTACTTC
NA	TRBV30	NA	TRBJ2-1	CAWSLGAAGNEQFF	TGTGCCTGGAGCTTGGGGGCCGCCGGTAATGAGCAGTTCTTC
NA	TRBV7-3	TRBD1	TRBJ2-2	CASSVSTGGSGELFF	TGTGCCAGCAGCGTTAGTACAGGGGGTTCCGGGGAGCTGTTTTTT
NA	TRBV5-6	TRBD2	TRBJ2-7	CASSLDLAGVNEQYF	TGTGCCAGCAGCTTGGATCTAGCGGGCGTCAACGAGCAGTACTTC
NA	TRBV7-3	TRBD1	TRBJ2-7	CASSLGQDQKQYF	TGTGCCAGCAGCTTGGGACAGGACCAAAAGCAGTACTTC
NA	TRBV29-1	NA	TRBJ1-1	CSGMTEFNTEAFF	TGCAGCGGGATGACAGAGTTTAACACTGAAGCTTTCTTT
NA	TRBV7-6	TRBD1	TRBJ1-1	CASSLGQGNAEAFF	TGTGCCAGCAGCTTAGGACAGGGAAACGCTGAAGCTTTCTTT
NA	TRBV6-1	NA	TRBJ2-5	CASSDLPPETQYF	TGTGCCAGCAGTGACCTCCCCCCGGAGACCCAGTACTTC
NA	TRBV27	TRBD2	TRBJ2-7	CASSSSGASAYEQYF	TGTGCCAGCAGTTCTAGCGGGGCTAGCGCCTACGAGCAGTACTTC
NA	TRBV9	TRBD1	TRBJ2-7	CASSATGSLYEQYF	TGTGCCAGCAGCGCGACAGGGAGTCTCTACGAGCAGTACTTC
NA	TRBV7-6	NA	TRBJ1-2	CASSLEGTFLNYGYTF	TGTGCCAGCAGCTTAGAAGGGACATTCCTTAACTATGGCTACACCTTC
NA	TRBV10-3	TRBD1	TRBJ1-5	CAISAETGRRMAGQPQHF	TGTGCCATCAGTGCCGAGACAGGGCGGCGGATGGCTGGTCAGCCCCAGCATTTT
NA	TRBV6-1	NA	TRBJ2-2	CASTETGSNTGELFF	TGTGCCAGCACTGAGACAGGCTCGAACACCGGGGAGCTGTTTTTT
NA	TRBV30	NA	TRBJ2-1	CAWSVQLRDEQFF	TGTGCCTGGAGTGTTCAACTCAGGGATGAGCAGTTCTTC
NA	TRBV13	TRBD1	TRBJ2-7	CATALGTDTYEQYF	TGTGCCACCGCGTTGGGGACAGACACCTACGAGCAGTACTTC
NA	TRBV6-4	NA	TRBJ1-4	CASSEGSSLLVDNEKLFF	TGTGCCAGCAGTGAGGGTAGCAGTCTCCTAGTCGACAATGAAAAACTGTTTTTT
NA	TRBV6-1	NA	TRBJ2-1	CASSSGPYNEQFF	TGTGCCAGCAGTAGCGGACCCTACAATGAGCAGTTCTTC
NA	TRBV19	NA	TRBJ2-2	CASSPRTSPNTGELFF	TGTGCCAGTAGTCCCCGGACAAGTCCGAACACCGGGGAGCTGTTTTTT
NA	TRBV7-2	NA	TRBJ2-1	CASSHPSDYYNEQFF	TGTGCCAGCAGTCACCCTAGCGATTACTACAATGAGCAGTTCTTC
medium-sized	TRBV14	TRBD1	TRBJ1-1	CASSQEPRQGGTEAFF	TGTGCCAGCAGCCAGGAACCTAGACAGGGTGGCACTGAAGCTTTCTTT
NA	TRBV28	NA	TRBJ1-3	CASSLLRYSLTGSRNTIYF	TGTGCCAGCAGTTTACTTCGATATTCACTTACAGGTTCGAGAAACACCATATATTTT
NA	TRBV6-1	TRBD1	TRBJ2-5	CASSEGGGTGQETQYF	TGTGCCAGCAGTGAAGGGGGCGGGACAGGGCAAGAGACCCAGTACTTC
NA	TRBV28	TRBD1	TRBJ1-4	CASSLFAGGQEKLFF	TGTGCCAGCAGTTTATTCGCAGGGGGCCAGGAAAAACTGTTTTTT
NA	TRBV29-1	TRBD1	TRBJ1-4	CSVNRQGNEKLFF	TGCAGCGTCAATAGACAGGGCAATGAAAAACTGTTTTTT
NA	TRBV30	NA	TRBJ2-5	CAWKPGHTLLGETQYF	TGTGCCTGGAAACCGGGACATACTCTCCTTGGGGAGACCCAGTACTTC